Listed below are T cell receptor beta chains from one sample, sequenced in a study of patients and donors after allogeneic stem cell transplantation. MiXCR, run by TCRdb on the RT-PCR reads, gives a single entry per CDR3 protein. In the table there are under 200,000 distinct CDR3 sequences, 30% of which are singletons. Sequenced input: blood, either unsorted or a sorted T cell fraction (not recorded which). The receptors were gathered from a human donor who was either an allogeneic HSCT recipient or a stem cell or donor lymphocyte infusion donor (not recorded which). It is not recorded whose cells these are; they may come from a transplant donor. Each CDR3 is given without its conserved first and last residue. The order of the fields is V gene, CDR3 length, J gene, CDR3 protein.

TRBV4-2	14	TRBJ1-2	ASSQGGTALGYGYT
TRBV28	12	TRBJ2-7	ASSLPAGWYEQY
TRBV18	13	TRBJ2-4	ASSPQMGRGDIQY
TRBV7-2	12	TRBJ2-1	ASSNERTTNEQF
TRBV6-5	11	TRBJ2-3	ASSYSVPDTQY
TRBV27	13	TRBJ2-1	ASSLGNGGWPRFF
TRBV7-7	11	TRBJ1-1	ASSFMRGTEAF
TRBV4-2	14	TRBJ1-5	ASSQAEGFGNQPQH
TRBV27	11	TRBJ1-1	ASSPHEALEAF
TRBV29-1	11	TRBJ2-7	SARDSLIYEQY
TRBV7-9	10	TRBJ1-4	ASSPWGQGLF
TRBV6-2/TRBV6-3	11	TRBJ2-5	ASSYRGWETQY
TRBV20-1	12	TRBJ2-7	SAAQTSAMDEQY
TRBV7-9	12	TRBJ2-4	ASSPPRTKNIQY
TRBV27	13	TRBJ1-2	ASSLFGGLNYGYT
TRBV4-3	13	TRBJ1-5	ASSLTLQRGQPQH
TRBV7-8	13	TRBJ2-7	ASSLAPLVPYEQY
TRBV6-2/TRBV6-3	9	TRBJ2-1	ASSHGNEQF
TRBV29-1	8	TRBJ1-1	SGQTAEAF
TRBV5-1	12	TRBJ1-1	ASSLGQGMAEAF
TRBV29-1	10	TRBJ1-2	SVAGTRRGYT
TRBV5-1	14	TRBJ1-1	ASSIQTGGSPTEAF
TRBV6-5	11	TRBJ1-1	ASSRQGQREAF
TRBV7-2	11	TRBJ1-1	ASSEQGNTEAF
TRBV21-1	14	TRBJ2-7	ASSKNRDTTLYEQY
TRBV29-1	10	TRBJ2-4	SVGQDQNIQY
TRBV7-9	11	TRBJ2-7	AIPGTSRYEQY
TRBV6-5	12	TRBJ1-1	ASSYSTLNTEAF
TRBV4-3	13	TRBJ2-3	ASSPVVGLSDTQY
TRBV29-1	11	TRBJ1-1	SVEGWGNTEAF
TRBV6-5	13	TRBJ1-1	ASSYSGTGTTEAF
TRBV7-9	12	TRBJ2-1	ASSLWTRAGEQF
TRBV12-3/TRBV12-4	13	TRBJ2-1	ASSLAGAFYNEQF
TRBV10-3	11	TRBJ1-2	AISTGTNYGYT